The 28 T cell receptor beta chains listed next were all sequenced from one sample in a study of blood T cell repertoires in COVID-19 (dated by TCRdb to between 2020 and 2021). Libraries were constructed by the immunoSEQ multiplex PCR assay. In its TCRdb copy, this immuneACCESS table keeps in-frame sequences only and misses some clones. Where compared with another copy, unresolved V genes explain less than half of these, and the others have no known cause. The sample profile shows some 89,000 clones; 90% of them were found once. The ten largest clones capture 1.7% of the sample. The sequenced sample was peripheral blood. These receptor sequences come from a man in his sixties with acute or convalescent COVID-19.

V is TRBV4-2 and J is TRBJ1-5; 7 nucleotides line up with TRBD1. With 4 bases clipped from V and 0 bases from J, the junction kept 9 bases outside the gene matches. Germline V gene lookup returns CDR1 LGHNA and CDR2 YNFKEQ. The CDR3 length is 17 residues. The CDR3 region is CASSPRTGGYSNQPQHF. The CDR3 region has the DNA TGTGCCAGCAGCCCAAGGACAGGCGGTTATAGCAATCAGCCCCAGCATTTT.

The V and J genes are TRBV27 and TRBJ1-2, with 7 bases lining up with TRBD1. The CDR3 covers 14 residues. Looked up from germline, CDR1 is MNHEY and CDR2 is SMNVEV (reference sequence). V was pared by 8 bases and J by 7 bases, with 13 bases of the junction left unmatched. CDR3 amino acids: CASALQGISGGYTF. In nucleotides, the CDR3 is TGTGCCAGCGCCTTACAGGGGATCTCGGGTGGCTACACCTTC.

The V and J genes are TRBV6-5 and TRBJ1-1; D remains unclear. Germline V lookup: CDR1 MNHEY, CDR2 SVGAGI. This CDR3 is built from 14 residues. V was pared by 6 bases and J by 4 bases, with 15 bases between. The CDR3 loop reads CASSYLPRGTEAFF. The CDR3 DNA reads TGTGCCAGCAGCTACCTTCCCCGGGGCACTGAAGCTTTCTTT.

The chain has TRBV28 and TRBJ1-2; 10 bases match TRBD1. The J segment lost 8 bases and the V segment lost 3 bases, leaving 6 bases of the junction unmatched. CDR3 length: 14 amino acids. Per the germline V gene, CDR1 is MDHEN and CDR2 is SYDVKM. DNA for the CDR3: TGTGCCAGCAGTTTCCAAGGACAGGGGGTGGGCTACACCTTC. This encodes CASSFQGQGVGYTF.

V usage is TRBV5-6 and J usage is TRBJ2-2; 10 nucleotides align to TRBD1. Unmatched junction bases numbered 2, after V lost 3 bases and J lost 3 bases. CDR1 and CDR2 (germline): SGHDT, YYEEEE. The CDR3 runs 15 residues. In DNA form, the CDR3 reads TGTGCCAGCAGCTGGGGACAGGGGTACACCGGGGAGCTGTTTTTT. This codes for CASSWGQGYTGELFF.

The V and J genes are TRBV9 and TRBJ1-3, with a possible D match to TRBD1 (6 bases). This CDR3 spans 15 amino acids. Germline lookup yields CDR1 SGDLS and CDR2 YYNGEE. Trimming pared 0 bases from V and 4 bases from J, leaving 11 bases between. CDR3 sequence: CASSVAQGYGNTIYF. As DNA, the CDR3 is TGTGCCAGCAGCGTAGCTCAGGGGTACGGAAACACCATATATTTT.

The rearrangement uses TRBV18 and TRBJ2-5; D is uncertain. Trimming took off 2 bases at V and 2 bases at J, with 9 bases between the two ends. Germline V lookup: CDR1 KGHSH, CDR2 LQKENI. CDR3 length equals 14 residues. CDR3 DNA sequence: TGTGCCAGCTCACCAGCCGGGTTACAAGAGACCCAGTACTTC. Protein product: CASSPAGLQETQYF.

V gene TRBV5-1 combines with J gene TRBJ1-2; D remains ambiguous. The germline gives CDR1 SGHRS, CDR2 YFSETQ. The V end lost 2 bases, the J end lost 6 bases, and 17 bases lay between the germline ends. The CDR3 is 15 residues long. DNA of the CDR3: TGCGCCAGCAGCTTTGACCCGGGAAATTCGAATGGCTACACCTTC. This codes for CASSFDPGNSNGYTF.

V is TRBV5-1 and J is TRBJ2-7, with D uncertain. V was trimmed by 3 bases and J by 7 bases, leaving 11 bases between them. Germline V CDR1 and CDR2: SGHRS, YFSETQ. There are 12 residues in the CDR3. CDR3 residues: CASSSDPREQYF. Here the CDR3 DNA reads TGCGCCAGCAGCTCTGACCCGCGGGAGCAGTACTTC.

The CDR3 is CASSIQQGNYGYTF. Written as DNA, the CDR3 is TGTGCCAGTAGTATACAACAGGGGAACTATGGCTACACCTTC. This sequence joins TRBV19 and TRBJ1-2, with 7 bases matching TRBD1. This CDR3 has 14 residues. V lost 2 bases and J lost 2; bases outside the gene matches: 2. CDR1 LNHDA and CDR2 SQIVND come from the germline V gene (reference sequence).

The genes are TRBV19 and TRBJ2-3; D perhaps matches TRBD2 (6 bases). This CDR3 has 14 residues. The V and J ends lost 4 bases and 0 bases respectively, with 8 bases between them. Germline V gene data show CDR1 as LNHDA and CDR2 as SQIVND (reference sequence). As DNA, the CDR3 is TGTGCCAGTAGTAGGACTACTAGCACAGATACGCAGTATTTT. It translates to CASSRTTSTDTQYF.

The CDR3 DNA reads TGTGCCAGCTCCCTTCAGAGGAATGAAAAACTGTTTTTT. This translates into CASSLQRNEKLFF. The genes are TRBV12-3 or TRBV12-4 and TRBJ1-4; D unresolved. The CDR3 consists of 13 residues. The germline V and J ends were trimmed by 8 bases and 5 bases, with 12 bases remaining between them.

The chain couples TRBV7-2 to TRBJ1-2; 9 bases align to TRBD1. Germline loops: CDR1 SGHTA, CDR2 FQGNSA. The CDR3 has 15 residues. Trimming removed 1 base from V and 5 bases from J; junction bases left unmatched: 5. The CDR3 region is CASSLEGQGTYGYTF. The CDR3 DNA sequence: TGTGCCAGCAGCTTAGAGGGACAGGGTACTTATGGCTACACCTTC.

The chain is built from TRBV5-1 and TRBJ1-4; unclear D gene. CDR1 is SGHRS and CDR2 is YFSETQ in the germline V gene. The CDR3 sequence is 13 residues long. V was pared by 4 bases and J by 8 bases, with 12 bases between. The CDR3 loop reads CASSPGFSEKLFF. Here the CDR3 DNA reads TGCGCCAGCAGCCCGGGGTTTAGCGAAAAACTGTTTTTT. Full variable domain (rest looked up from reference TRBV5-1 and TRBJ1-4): KAGVTQTPRYLIKTRGQQVTLSCSPISGHRSVSWYQQTPGQGLQFLFEYFSETQRNKGNFPGRFSGRQFSNSRSEMNVSTLELGDSALYLCASSPGFSEKLFFGSGTQLSVL.

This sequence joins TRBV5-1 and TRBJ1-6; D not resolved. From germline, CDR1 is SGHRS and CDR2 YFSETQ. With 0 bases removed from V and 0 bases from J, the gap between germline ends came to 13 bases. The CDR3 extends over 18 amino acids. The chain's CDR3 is CASSLEPPLSSYNSPLHF. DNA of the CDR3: TGCGCCAGCAGCTTGGAGCCCCCCTTGAGCTCCTATAATTCACCCCTCCACTTT.

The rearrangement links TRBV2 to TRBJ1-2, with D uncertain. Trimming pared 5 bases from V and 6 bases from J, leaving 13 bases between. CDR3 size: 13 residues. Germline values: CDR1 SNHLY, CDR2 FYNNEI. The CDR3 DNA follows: TGTGCCAGCAGTCCCCTCCTGGGCCATGGCTACACCTTC. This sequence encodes CASSPLLGHGYTF.

The CDR3 region is CASTPGQGGKQYF. CDR3 DNA sequence: TGTGCCAGCACCCCGGGGCAGGGAGGGAAACAGTACTTC. This sequence joins TRBV27 and TRBJ2-7; 7 bases align to TRBD2. CDR1 and CDR2 from the germline V gene are MNHEY and SMNVEV (reference sequence). This CDR3 spans 13 amino acids. The V segment lost 7 bases and the J segment 10 bases; nucleotides outside the gene matches: 13.

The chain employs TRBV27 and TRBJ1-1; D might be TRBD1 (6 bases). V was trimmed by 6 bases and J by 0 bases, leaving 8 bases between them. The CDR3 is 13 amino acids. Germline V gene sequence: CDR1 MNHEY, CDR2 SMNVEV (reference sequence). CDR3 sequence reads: CASSGQMNTEAFF. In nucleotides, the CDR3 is TGTGCCAGCAGCGGACAGATGAACACTGAAGCTTTCTTT.

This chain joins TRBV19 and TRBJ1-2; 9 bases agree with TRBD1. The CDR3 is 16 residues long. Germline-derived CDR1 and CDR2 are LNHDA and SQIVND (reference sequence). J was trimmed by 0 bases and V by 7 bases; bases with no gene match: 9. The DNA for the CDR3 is TGTGCCAGTAACGGACAGGGGCATCGATCTAACTATGGCTACACCTTC. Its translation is CASNGQGHRSNYGYTF.

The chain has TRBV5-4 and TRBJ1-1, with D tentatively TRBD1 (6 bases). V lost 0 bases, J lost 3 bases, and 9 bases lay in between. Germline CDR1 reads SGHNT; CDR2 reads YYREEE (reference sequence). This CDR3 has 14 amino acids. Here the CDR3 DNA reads TGTGCCAGCAGCTTGGGGGAGGGGGACACTGAAGCTTTCTTT. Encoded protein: CASSLGEGDTEAFF.

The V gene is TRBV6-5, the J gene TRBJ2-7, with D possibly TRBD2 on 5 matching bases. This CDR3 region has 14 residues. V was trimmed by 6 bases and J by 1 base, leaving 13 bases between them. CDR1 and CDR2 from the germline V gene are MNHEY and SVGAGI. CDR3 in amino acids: CASRYTGISYEQYF. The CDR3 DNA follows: TGTGCCAGCAGATACACGGGAATATCCTACGAGCAGTACTTC.

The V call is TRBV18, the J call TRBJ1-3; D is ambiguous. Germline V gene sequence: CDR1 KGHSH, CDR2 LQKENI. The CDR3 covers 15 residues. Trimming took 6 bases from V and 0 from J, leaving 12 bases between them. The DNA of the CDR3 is TGTGCCAGCTCCAACGAGGGTTCCTCTGGAAACACCATATATTTT. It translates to CASSNEGSSGNTIYF.

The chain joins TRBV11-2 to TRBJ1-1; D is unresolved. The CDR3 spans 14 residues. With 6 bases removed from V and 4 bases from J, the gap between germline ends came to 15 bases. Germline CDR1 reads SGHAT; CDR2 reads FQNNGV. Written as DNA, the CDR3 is TGTGCCAGCAGGGTGGGAGGGTCGGCCACTGAAGCTTTCTTT. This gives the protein CASRVGGSATEAFF.

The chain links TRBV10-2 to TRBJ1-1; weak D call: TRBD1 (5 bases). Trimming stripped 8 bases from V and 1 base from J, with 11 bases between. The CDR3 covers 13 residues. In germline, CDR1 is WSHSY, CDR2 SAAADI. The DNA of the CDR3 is TGCGCCAGCTCCCGCGGGGGGAACACTGAAGCTTTCTTT. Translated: CASSRGGNTEAFF.

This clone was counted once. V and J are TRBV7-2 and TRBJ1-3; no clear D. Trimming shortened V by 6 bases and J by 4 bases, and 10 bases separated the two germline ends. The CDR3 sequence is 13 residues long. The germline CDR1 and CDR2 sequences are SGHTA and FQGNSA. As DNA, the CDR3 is TGTGCCAGCAGTTCTCTCCAGGGAAACACCATATATTTT. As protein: CASSSLQGNTIYF.

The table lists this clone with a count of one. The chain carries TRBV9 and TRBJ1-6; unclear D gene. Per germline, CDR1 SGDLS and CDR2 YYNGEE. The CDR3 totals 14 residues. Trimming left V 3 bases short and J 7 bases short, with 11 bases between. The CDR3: CASSGEVGNSPLHF. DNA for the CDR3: TGTGCCAGCAGCGGAGAGGTTGGAAATTCACCCCTCCACTTT.

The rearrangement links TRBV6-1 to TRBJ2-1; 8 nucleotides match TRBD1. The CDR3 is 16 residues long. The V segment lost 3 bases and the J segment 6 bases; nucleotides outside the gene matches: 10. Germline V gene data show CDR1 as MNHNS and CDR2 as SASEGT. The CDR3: CASSEGQAGFGNEQFF. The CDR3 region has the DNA TGTGCCAGCAGTGAGGGACAGGCCGGTTTCGGCAATGAGCAGTTCTTC.

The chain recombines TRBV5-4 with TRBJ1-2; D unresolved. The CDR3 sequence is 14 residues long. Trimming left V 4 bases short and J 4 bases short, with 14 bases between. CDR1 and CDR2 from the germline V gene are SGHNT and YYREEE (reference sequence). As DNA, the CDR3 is TGTGCCAGCAGCCCCCCAACAAATATCTATGGCTACACCTTC. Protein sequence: CASSPPTNIYGYTF.